This TCR beta chain was captured in a study of T cells in Graves' hyperthyroidism and ophthalmopathy. Study-level findings and limits: Separation of ophthalmopathy from stable hyperthyroidism was achieved by a 13 V-J model.

From RNA transcripts, TCR beta CDR3 regions were amplified. Initially, a first-round RT-PCR of the TCR CDR3 employed the HTBI primer set. TCRdb re-called the multiplex PCR reads with MiXCR, one entry per CDR3 protein. The sample carries 500,000 to 600,000 distinct CDR3 sequences, more than 45% recorded once. Not enrolled were patients with uncontrolled infection, other autoimmune disease, pregnancy or lactation. This clonotype was counted at least ten times. Its antigen is still unknown. This receptor was obtained from a woman aged 18-29 years with Graves' hyperthyroidism. Sequencing was performed on peripheral blood or thyroid tissue (not recorded which).

The CDR3 sequence: CATGLLNTEAFF. Written as DNA, the CDR3 is TGTGCCACCGGTTTACTGAACACTGAAGCTTTCTTT. This chain joins TRBV15 and TRBJ1-1; D is uncertain. The CDR3 runs 12 residues. Germline loops: CDR1 LNHNV, CDR2 YYDKDF (reference sequence). V was trimmed by 8 bases and J by 0 bases, leaving 7 bases between them.